This T cell receptor beta chain was profiled in a study of CD4 T cells in relation to SARS-CoV-2 and coronaviruses. Study overall: ViraFEST: approximately 10-day antigen culture of PBMCs, then TCR beta CDR3 sequencing. Shared crossreactive spike epitopes were mapped to their HLA restriction. Study-level findings and limits: Samples before the pandemic and after infection were not matched within any donor.

Clones were read by immunoSEQ multiplex PCR, and TCRdb kept only the in-frame ones, dropping some. The repertoire has around 35,000 clones, approximately 82% of them found once; the top ten carry 4.5%. This CDR3 spans 15 amino acids. Trimming shortened V by 6 bases and J by 0 bases, and 15 bases separated the two germline ends. Germline CDR1 is MDHEN and CDR2 is SYDVKM. For roughly 11 days, roughly 100,000 sorted CD4+ cells grew with T cell-depleted PBMCs and CEF. Concerning this clone: What it binds is unknown.

The receptor was derived from an adult with COVID-19. V and J are TRBV28 and TRBJ2-7; D may be TRBD2 (5 bases). The source material was naive CD4+ T cells from PBMCs, cultured in vitro. Subset noted: naive CD4+ T cells isolated by negative enrichment. CDR3 nucleotides: TGTGCCAGCAGAAAAACTAGACATAGCTCCTACGAGCAGTACTTC. Its protein is CASRKTRHSSYEQYF.